This T cell receptor (beta chain) was sequenced for a study of shared clonotypes between healthy human individuals. Study-wide findings and caveats: Clonotype sharing among donors, it was expected, would be affected by sequencing depth.

Details on this clone: Its matching antigen is unknown.

Nashville, Tennessee was home to all donors, each a Caucasian adult. The method was immunoSEQ multiplex PCR; TCRdb's version includes in-frame clones alone and lacks a portion of them. The sample holds approximately 2.1 million clones; about 92% are singletons and the top ten take 0.35% to 0.45%. CDR1 and CDR2 from the germline V gene are SNHLY and FYNNEI. Deletions cut 3 bases from V and 3 bases from J, with 3 bases between. CDR3 length: 12 amino acids. The rearrangement joins TRBV2 to TRBJ1-5, with unresolved D. Material for sequencing was naive CD4+ T cells from PBMCs. The subset denotes: CD45RA+ positively selected. This TCR derives from a man between 18 and 35 years old in good health. Some clones in this sample may be carry-over from other donors' samples. The CDR3 sequence is CASSDDNQPQHF. CDR3 sequence (DNA): TGTGCCAGCAGTGACGACAATCAGCCCCAGCATTTT. Looking up the rest from reference TRBV2 and TRBJ1-5 gives the full variable domain: EPEVTQTPSHQVTQMGQEVILRCVPISNHLYFYWYRQILGQKVEFLVSFYNNEISEKSEIFDDQFSVERPDGSNFTLKIRSTKLEDSAMYFCASSDDNQPQHFGDGTRLSIL.